Listed here is a single T cell receptor beta chain. No antigen is known for it. No base qualities exist here, and no much larger clone lies one base off it. The sample is drawn from a study of T-cell memory formation after mild COVID-19 (dated by TCRdb to the early 2020s). In the study overall: TCR sequence clusters from the two donors were largely donor specific. In a couple of donors, T-cell clones that expanded and contracted after mild COVID-19 were tracked by sequencing TCRalpha and TCRbeta repertoires over time. The cohort was made up of two young adult volunteers, one female and one male, who were previously healthy. The paper's findings and limits, for the study overall: SARS-CoV-2 specificity of the second-wave clones peaking on day 37 was not confirmed. The study included only a couple of mild cases, and larger cohorts that include severe cases with pre-infection samples were judged to be necessary. Clones that contracted from day 15 to 85 showed balanced CD4/CD8 phenotypes, whereas a second wave of clones that expanded from day 15 to 37 leaned towards CD4+. Contracting CD4+ clones were located mainly in the CM and EM memory subsets, whereas CD8+ clones were found to be enriched in EMRA. The detection of some responding clones in pre-infection memory suggests that pre-existing cross-reactive memory T cells joined the SARS-CoV-2 response.

PBMCs were isolated by Ficoll-Paque density gradient centrifugation. Sequencing instrument: Illumina NovaSeq 6000. cDNA libraries for TCRalpha and TCRbeta were prepared by 5'RACE using constant-segment primers, with sample barcodes and unique molecular identifiers added. RNA was extracted from every sample with Trizol reagent. Amplification of the libraries took two PCR steps, and the second step added a second sample barcode plus Illumina TruSeq adapters. Sequencing of libraries was performed on an Illumina NovaSeq with 2 x 150 bp paired-end reads. The original pipeline was this. Reads were demultiplexed and collapsed into UMI-guided consensus sequences with migec v1.2.7. Using mixcr v2.1.11, UMI consensuses were aligned to TRA and TRB V and J templates and then assembled into clonotypes. A clonotype was counted as expanded or contracted only if both edgeR and NoisET called the change significant, with noise models trained on biological replicates. For edgeR calls, the cutoffs were a false discovery rate-adjusted p below 0.01 and a log2 fold-change threshold of 1. As an exploratory analysis of dynamics, max-normalized trajectories of the 1000 most abundant clonotypes were examined by PCA with hierarchical clustering. The CD4 or CD8 phenotype of responding clones was assigned using the separately sequenced CD4+ and CD8+ repertoires. TCRdb cleaned the public reads at Q25 with fastp, built clones with MiXCR and kept in-frame beta chains. CDR3 protein duplicates are merged, each entry listing the most common genes and DNA. TCRdb's processing, not the study's, gives the V and J calls here. Present in this sample are hundreds of thousands of distinct CDR3 sequences, about a sixth of which were seen just once. The top ten clones comprise 20% to 25% of the sample.

The material sequenced was PBMCs or a T cell subset sorted from them (not recorded which). The sequence derives from a man between 18 and 35 years old who had mild COVID-19 (a few samples of this study predate the infection). The sample titles of this study are shuffled in the database, so cell type and time point are left out; the donor was told from shared clones.

DNA sequence: TGTGCCAGCGATGGAGGGGGGACTGAAGCTTTCTTT. Translated, this is CASDGGGTEAFF. Recombination joined TRBV2 with TRBJ1-1, with TRBD1 tentatively as D gene (6 bases match). V is cut by 8 bases and J by 5 bases, and the space between the germline ends is 12 bases. Counted from cysteine to phenylalanine, this CDR3 has 12 amino acids. Kept here is only the CDR3 DNA, which spans 36 bases and is read in frame from base 1. CDR1 and CDR2, looked up from the germline V gene, are SNHLY and FYNNEI. With the rest looked up from the reference TRBV2 and TRBJ1-1 genes rather than sequenced, the full variable domain is EPEVTQTPSHQVTQMGQEVILRCVPISNHLYFYWYRQILGQKVEFLVSFYNNEISEKSEIFDDQFSVERPDGSNFTLKIRSTKLEDSAMYFCASDGGGTEAFFGQGTRLTVV.